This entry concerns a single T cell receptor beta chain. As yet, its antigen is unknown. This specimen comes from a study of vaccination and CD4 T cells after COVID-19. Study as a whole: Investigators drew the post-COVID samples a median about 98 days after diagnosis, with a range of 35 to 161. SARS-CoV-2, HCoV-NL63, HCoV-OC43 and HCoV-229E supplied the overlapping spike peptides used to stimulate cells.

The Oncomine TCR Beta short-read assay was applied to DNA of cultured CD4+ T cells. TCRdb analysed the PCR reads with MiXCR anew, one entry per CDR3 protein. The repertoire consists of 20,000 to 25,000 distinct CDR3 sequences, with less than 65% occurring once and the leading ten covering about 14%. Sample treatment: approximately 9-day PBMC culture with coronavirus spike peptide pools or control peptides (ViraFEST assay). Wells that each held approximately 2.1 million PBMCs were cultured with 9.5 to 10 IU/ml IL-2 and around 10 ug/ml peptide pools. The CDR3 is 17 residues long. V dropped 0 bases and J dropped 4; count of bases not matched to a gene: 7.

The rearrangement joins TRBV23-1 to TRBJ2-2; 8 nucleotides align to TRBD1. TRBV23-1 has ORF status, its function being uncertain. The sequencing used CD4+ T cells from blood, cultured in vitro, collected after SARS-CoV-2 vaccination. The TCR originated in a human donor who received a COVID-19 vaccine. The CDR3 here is CASSQSSRGQGTGELFF. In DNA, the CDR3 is TGCGCCAGCAGTCAATCCTCCCGTGGACAGGGCACCGGGGAGCTGTTTTTT.